Below, 14 T cell receptor beta chains from the same sample are listed, as sequenced in a study of T-cell reconstitution after alpha-beta-depleted transplantation in children. Unique molecular identifiers were incorporated into the prepared TCRbeta library. TCRdb analysed the PCR reads with MiXCR anew, one entry per CDR3 protein. The table records about 600,000 distinct CDR3 sequences, about 23% of them present only once. The sample consisted of PBMCs, mostly from graft donor cells, taken 360 days after TCRalphabeta/CD19-depleted stem cell transplant. These receptors originate from a boy younger than two who had a stem cell transplant for acute myeloid leukemia, so the T cells may come from the graft donor.

The table lists this clonotype with many counts. The V gene is TRBV4-1, the J gene TRBJ2-1, with D uncertain. V was clipped by 1 base and J by 12 bases, with 10 bases between them. The CDR3 has 12 amino acids. The germline gives CDR1 MGHRA, CDR2 YSYEKL. Written as DNA, the CDR3 is TGCGCCAGCAGCCAAGTTAAGGGAAGGCAGTTCTTC. It specifies CASSQVKGRQFF.

Many counts were recorded for this clonotype. V usage is TRBV6-5 and J usage is TRBJ2-1, with a possible D match to TRBD2 (6 bases). Germline CDR1 and CDR2: MNHEY and SVGAGI. V lost 0 bases to trimming and J lost 4 bases, with 13 bases between them. The CDR3 extends over 16 amino acids. The CDR3 DNA follows: TGTGCCAGCAGTTACTCCGGGGGTAGAGTTTACAATGAGCAGTTCTTC. It yields the protein CASSYSGGRVYNEQFF.

In its sample, this clonotype was seen many times. This sequence joins TRBV12-3 or TRBV12-4 and TRBJ2-3; D unclear. CDR3 size: 15 residues. Between the trimmed V and J ends, which lost 1 base and 4 bases, there was a span of 12 bases. DNA for the CDR3: TGTGCCAGCAGTTTAGGTGGCTACACCGCAGATACGCAGTATTTT. Translated: CASSLGGYTADTQYF.

This chain joins TRBV15 and TRBJ2-7; D possibly corresponds to TRBD2 (6 bases). V was pared by 2 bases and J by 4 bases, with 9 bases between. In germline, CDR1 is LNHNV, CDR2 YYDKDF (reference sequence). The CDR3 totals 13 residues. Here the CDR3 reads CATSRKGRYEQYV. In nucleotides, the CDR3 is TGTGCCACCAGCAGAAAGGGGAGGTACGAGCAGTACGTC.

This clonotype was recorded many times. This sequence joins TRBV29-1 and TRBJ2-2; D perhaps matches TRBD1 (6 bases). Trimming cost V 1 base and J 13 bases, with 13 bases left between them. Looked up from germline, CDR1 is SQVTM and CDR2 is ANQGSEA. The CDR3 has 12 residues. The CDR3 DNA sequence: TGCAGCGTTGAAGGCATACAGGGTTGGCTGTTTTTT. Translation: CSVEGIQGWLFF.

The CDR3 DNA is TGTGCCAGTAGTCGCGCCCTGCACTACGCGAACACCGGGGAGCTGTTTTTT. Its translation is CASSRALHYANTGELFF. The rearrangement joins TRBV19 to TRBJ2-2; no definite D call. The germline V gene has CDR1 LNHDA and CDR2 SQIVND (reference sequence). V lost 5 bases to trimming and J lost 0 bases, with 16 bases between them. The CDR3 is 17 residues long.

The J gene is TRBJ2-5, the V gene TRBV20-1; D not certain. Germline assignment: CDR1 DFQATT and CDR2 SNEGSKA (reference sequence). The CDR3 contains 16 residues. Trimming stripped 0 bases from V and 4 bases from J, with 18 bases between. The CDR3 DNA follows: TGCAGTGCTAGAGATTCGCGTTTCCTCGGTGGAGAGACCCAGTACTTC. Translated, it gives CSARDSRFLGGETQYF.

This clonotype was seen more than once but under ten times. The rearrangement links TRBV2 to TRBJ1-2; 7 bases line up with TRBD1. With 4 bases clipped from V and 0 bases from J, the junction kept 11 bases outside the gene matches. Germline values: CDR1 SNHLY, CDR2 FYNNEI. This CDR3 is built from 17 residues. The chain's CDR3 is CASSGDRVPLPNYGYTF. Written as DNA, the CDR3 is TGTGCCAGCAGTGGTGACAGGGTCCCCCTACCTAACTATGGCTACACCTTC.

In this sample, this clonotype turned up many times. The chain couples TRBV12-3 or TRBV12-4 to TRBJ2-3; possibly TRBD1 for D (5 bases). Trimming took off 6 bases at V and 8 bases at J, with 18 bases between the two ends. The CDR3 length is 14 residues. Here the CDR3 reads CASSTLTVLGTQYF. In DNA form, the CDR3 reads TGTGCCAGCAGCACGTTGACAGTTCTCGGTACGCAGTATTTT.

This clonotype was seen a handful of times. CDR3 DNA sequence: TGTGCCAGCAGCCCCCTTGACGATACGCAGTATTTT. The encoded protein is CASSPLDDTQYF. This chain uses TRBV7-9 with TRBJ2-3, with unresolved D. The CDR3 extends over 12 amino acids. Per germline, CDR1 SEHNR and CDR2 FQNEAQ (reference sequence). The V and J ends lost 5 bases and 6 bases respectively, with 9 bases between them.

This clonotype was picked up many times. The rearrangement uses TRBV5-1 and TRBJ2-1; 10 positions agree with TRBD2. The V segment lost 4 bases and the J segment 0 bases; nucleotides outside the gene matches: 7. Germline values: CDR1 SGHRS, CDR2 YFSETQ. CDR3 size: 17 residues. The CDR3 sequence is CASSPGTSESSYNEQFF. The CDR3 DNA reads TGCGCCAGCAGCCCGGGGACTAGCGAGAGCTCCTACAATGAGCAGTTCTTC.

This clonotype was detected many times. The J gene is TRBJ1-2, the V gene TRBV5-1, with D tentatively TRBD1 (6 bases). Germline-derived CDR1 and CDR2 are SGHRS and YFSETQ. Trimming stripped 4 bases from V and 0 bases from J, with 13 bases between. The CDR3 loop spans 15 amino acids. CDR3 DNA sequence: TGCGCCAGCAGCCAGGGGAGAACCGCTAACTATGGCTACACCTTC. It is translated as CASSQGRTANYGYTF.

The J gene is TRBJ2-5, the V gene TRBV15; D uncertain. V was cut by 0 bases and J by 1 base, with 9 bases left in between. Germline CDR1 reads LNHNV; CDR2 reads YYDKDF (reference sequence). The CDR3 extends over 15 amino acids. The CDR3 DNA is TGTGCCACCAGCAGAGATCTGCACATCCAAGAGACCCAGTACTTC. Translated, it gives CATSRDLHIQETQYF.

This clonotype came up a few times. V usage is TRBV10-3 and J usage is TRBJ2-2; tentative D call: TRBD2 (6 bases). Germline assignment: CDR1 ENHRY and CDR2 SYGVKD. The CDR3 totals 12 residues. V was pared by 7 bases and J by 5 bases, with 8 bases between. CDR3 sequence: CAINGGTGELFF. As DNA, the CDR3 is TGTGCCATCAATGGAGGGACCGGGGAGCTGTTTTTT.